Sequencing of this TCR beta chain was carried out in a study of technical replicates of blood from a handful of donors. The V end lost 0 bases, the J end lost 2 bases, and 8 bases lay between the germline ends. CDR1 KGHSH and CDR2 LQKENI come from the germline V gene. This CDR3 has 14 amino acids. The assay was immunoSEQ multiplex PCR, and TCRdb's table has in-frame clones only and misses some. The table has roughly 59,000 clones, 75% to 90% seen once; the top ten hold 5%. The chain has TRBV18 and TRBJ2-7, with D perhaps TRBD2 (5 bases). Source material: PBMCs. This clonotype was obtained from a human donor in good health. Some clones in this sample may be carry-over from other donors' samples. CDR3 DNA sequence: TGTGCCAGCTCACCACCTACGGGGACCTACGAGCAGTACTTC. It translates to CASSPPTGTYEQYF.